Presented here are 30 T cell receptor beta chains from one specimen sequenced in a study of early T cells in non-severe SARS-CoV-2 infection. TCRdb called the 5' RACE reads again in MiXCR, with one record for every CDR3 protein. Counted here are under 95,000 distinct CDR3 sequences, 12% occurring once; the ten biggest clones make up about 3%. The sequencing sample was made of whole blood. The receptor set was obtained from an adult who was a healthcare worker with PCR-confirmed SARS-CoV-2 infection or an uninfected control (not recorded which).

The sample holds a few counts of this clonotype. The V call is TRBV7-2, the J call TRBJ2-2; TRBD1 is a possible D gene (5 bases). The V and J ends lost 6 bases and 0 bases respectively, with 14 bases between them. The CDR3 has 16 residues. The V gene's germline CDR1 is SGHTA and CDR2 FQGNSA. The chain's CDR3 is CASRSQVTPNTGELFF. DNA of the CDR3: TGTGCCAGCAGGTCACAGGTTACCCCGAACACCGGGGAGCTGTTTTTT.

This clonotype was picked up many times. This rearrangement joins TRBV18 to TRBJ1-5, with D unresolved. Germline lookup yields CDR1 KGHSH and CDR2 LQKENI. The V end lost 3 bases, the J end lost 3 bases, and 12 bases lay between the germline ends. This CDR3 spans 15 amino acids. Here the CDR3 reads CASSPDAPYNQPQHF. DNA of the CDR3: TGTGCCAGCTCACCGGATGCGCCGTACAATCAGCCCCAGCATTTT.

This clonotype was seen ten or more times. V and J are TRBV10-1 and TRBJ1-1, with D unresolved. V was trimmed by 0 bases and J by 6 bases, leaving 8 bases between them. The CDR3 runs 13 residues. Germline-derived CDR1 and CDR2 are WNHNN and SYGVQD (reference sequence). CDR3 amino acids: CASSESVTAEAFF. The CDR3, as DNA: TGCGCCAGCAGTGAGTCGGTTACGGCTGAAGCTTTCTTT.

The J gene is TRBJ2-5, the V gene TRBV4-1; D is possibly TRBD2 (5 bases). This CDR3 region has 15 residues. The V end was cut by 8 bases, the J end by 0 bases, with 16 bases between. Germline CDR1 and CDR2: MGHRA and YSYEKL. The CDR3 region is CASQRQTGYQETQYF. In DNA, the CDR3 is TGCGCCAGCCAGCGGCAAACTGGGTACCAAGAGACCCAGTACTTC.

This clonotype came up many times. This chain joins TRBV28 and TRBJ1-2; 12 bases match TRBD1. The CDR3 covers 14 residues. Losses at the gene ends were 6 bases for V and 2 bases for J; bases not matched to a gene: 1. CDR1 and CDR2 (germline): MDHEN, SYDVKM. DNA of the CDR3: TGTGCCAGCAGGGGACAGGGGGCAAACTATGGCTACACCTTC. Its protein product is CASRGQGANYGYTF.

This clonotype was seen only once. The chain recombines TRBV2 with TRBJ2-5, with D uncertain. Germline CDR1 is SNHLY and CDR2 is FYNNEI. The CDR3 sequence is 12 residues long. V lost 4 bases and J 4 bases, leaving 7 bases between the germline ends. The CDR3 loop reads CASSVTIETQYF. CDR3 bases: TGTGCCAGCAGTGTCACAATAGAGACCCAGTACTTC.

This rearrangement joins TRBV20-1 to TRBJ2-1; 9 nucleotides agree with TRBD2. Germline V lookup: CDR1 DFQATT, CDR2 SNEGSKA (reference sequence). This CDR3 region has 15 residues. V dropped 5 bases and J dropped 3; count of bases not matched to a gene: 8. CDR3 nucleotide sequence: TGCAGTGCTCCCTTCCTAGCGGGGATCTACAATGAGCAGTTCTTC. Translation gives CSAPFLAGIYNEQFF.

This clonotype came up many times. This sequence joins TRBV12-3 or TRBV12-4 and TRBJ2-2; the D gene is possibly TRBD1 (5 bases). The CDR3 has 12 amino acids. Trimming pared 5 bases from V and 5 bases from J, leaving 6 bases between. CDR3 region: CASSPGTGELFF. The CDR3 bases are TGTGCCAGCAGTCCAGGGACCGGGGAGCTGTTTTTT.

This clonotype was picked up many times. The chain links TRBV7-3 to TRBJ1-1; D ambiguous. The V gene lost 5 bases and the J gene lost 0 bases, with 7 bases spanning the gap. The CDR3 runs to 13 residues. In germline, CDR1 is SGHTA, CDR2 FQGTGA. The CDR3 here is CASSLWMNTEAFF. CDR3 bases: TGTGCCAGCAGCCTTTGGATGAACACTGAAGCTTTCTTT.

The chain joins TRBV18 to TRBJ2-7, with D unresolved. CDR1 and CDR2 from the germline V gene are KGHSH and LQKENI. This CDR3 comprises 14 residues. The ends were cut back, 2 bases at V and 1 base at J, with 9 bases in the middle. The CDR3 coding sequence is TGTGCCAGCTCACCAGTCGCACTGTCCTACGAGCAGTACTTC. Protein: CASSPVALSYEQYF. The entire variable domain, with the rest obtained from reference TRBV18 and TRBJ2-7, is as follows: NAGVMQNPRHLVRRRGQEARLRCSPMKGHSHVYWYRQLPEEGLKFMVYLQKENIIDESGMPKERFSAEFPKEGPSILRIQQVVRGDSAAYFCASSPVALSYEQYFGPGTRLTVT.

V gene TRBV20-1 combines with J gene TRBJ2-7, with a weak D call TRBD1 (6 bases). Germline V gene sequence: CDR1 DFQATT, CDR2 SNEGSKA (reference sequence). The CDR3 has 12 amino acids. CDR3 nucleotides: TGCAGCCCCGGGCGGACAGTCTACGAGCAGTACTTC. The encoded protein is CSPGRTVYEQYF.

This clonotype has more than one count but fewer than ten. This chain uses TRBV12-3 or TRBV12-4 with TRBJ1-1; D not resolved. V lost 5 bases, J lost 0 bases, and 7 bases lay in between. The CDR3 is made up of 13 amino acids. The CDR3 nucleotides read TGTGCCAGCAGTCGTGGACTGAACACTGAAGCTTTCTTT. Protein: CASSRGLNTEAFF.

This clonotype was seen only a few times. V is TRBV25-1 and J is TRBJ2-7, with D maybe TRBD2 (6 bases). This CDR3 region has 14 residues. Germline V CDR1 and CDR2: MGHDK, SYGVNS. Trimming cost V 6 bases and J 3 bases, with 15 bases left between them. The CDR3 DNA reads TGTGCCAGCAGAGGAAATCGGGAGATCTACGAGCAGTACTTC. This encodes CASRGNREIYEQYF.

This clonotype has only a few counts. The junction and the germline gene differ at one end; a read error may be behind it. The V gene is TRBV6-5, the J gene TRBJ2-3; TRBD1 agrees at 11 bases. Germline V lookup: CDR1 MNHEY, CDR2 SVGAGI. The CDR3 extends over 13 amino acids. CDR3 protein: CASSYARTGGPFF. The CDR3 DNA reads as TGTGCCAGCAGTTACGCCCGGACAGGGGGCCCCTTTTTT.

The chain carries TRBV7-6 and TRBJ2-1; D ambiguous. The CDR3 contains 14 residues. Germline CDR1 is SGHVS and CDR2 is FNYEAQ. V dropped 5 bases and J dropped 0 bases, with 8 bases sitting between them. The CDR3 loop reads CASSPLSSYNEQFF. CDR3 in DNA: TGTGCCAGCAGCCCTTTGAGCTCCTACAATGAGCAGTTCTTC.

This clonotype appeared a few times. V usage is TRBV2 and J usage is TRBJ2-1; 8 positions match TRBD2. CDR3 size: 14 residues. The V gene's germline CDR1 is SNHLY and CDR2 FYNNEI. V was pared by 6 bases and J by 2 bases, with 3 bases of the junction left unmatched. The CDR3 DNA reads TGTGCCAGCAGCTCCGGGAGGGCCTACAATGAGCAGTTCTTC. Translating it yields CASSSGRAYNEQFF.

The chain couples TRBV28 to TRBJ2-7, with a tentative D call TRBD2 (6 bases). The CDR3 has 15 residues. Germline values: CDR1 MDHEN, CDR2 SYDVKM. The V gene lost 5 bases and the J gene lost 0 bases, with 14 bases spanning the gap. CDR3 bases: TGTGCCAGCAGTAGTATCTGGCGGGACTCCTACGAGCAGTACTTC. This codes for CASSSIWRDSYEQYF.

This clonotype was counted only a few times. The V and J genes are TRBV27 and TRBJ1-2; 8 nucleotides line up with TRBD1. V was pared by 3 bases and J by 8 bases, with 8 bases of the junction left unmatched. The V gene's germline CDR1 is MNHEY and CDR2 SMNVEV (reference sequence). This CDR3 spans 14 amino acids. Here the CDR3 DNA reads TGTGCCAGCAGTTTGCAGGGGGCTTTAGGAGGCTACACCTTC. It yields the protein CASSLQGALGGYTF.

The chain is built from TRBV20-1 and TRBJ2-3; TRBD2 is a possible D gene (6 bases). This CDR3 is built from 15 residues. The V gene's germline CDR1 is DFQATT and CDR2 SNEGSKA (reference sequence). Trimming pared 3 bases from V and 4 bases from J, leaving 17 bases between. CDR3 nucleotides: TGCAGTGCTAGTGGCGGGAAAGGGGCCCCAGATACGCAGTATTTT. It specifies CSASGGKGAPDTQYF.

This clonotype has ten or more counts. This chain uses TRBV9 with TRBJ2-1; TRBD2 aligns across 9 bases. Germline V lookup: CDR1 SGDLS, CDR2 YYNGEE. Trimming cost V 4 bases and J 8 bases; bases outside gene matches: 16. This CDR3 contains 17 residues. CDR3 amino acids: CASSPQIASGISDEQFF. CDR3 in DNA: TGTGCCAGCAGCCCCCAAATAGCTAGCGGGATCTCCGATGAGCAGTTCTTC.

This clonotype was counted a few times. The chain couples TRBV28 to TRBJ2-6; D is unresolved. There are 14 residues in the CDR3. Germline V CDR1 and CDR2: MDHEN, SYDVKM. V was clipped by 3 bases and J by 4 bases, with 7 bases between them. The CDR3 reads CASSLWSGANVLTF. Here the CDR3 DNA reads TGTGCCAGCAGTTTGTGGTCCGGGGCCAACGTCCTGACTTTC.

The V gene is TRBV29-1, the J gene TRBJ2-5; TRBD2 might be the D (6 bases). The CDR3 consists of 14 residues. Trimming pared 4 bases from V and 1 base from J, leaving 13 bases between. CDR1 is SQVTM, CDR2 ANQGSEA, per germline. CDR3 DNA: TGCAGCGTTGTTACTAGCTTATCCCAAGAGACCCAGTACTTC. This gives the protein CSVVTSLSQETQYF.

This clonotype was seen more than once but under ten times. This chain links TRBV12-3 or TRBV12-4 with TRBJ2-2, with TRBD2 as a possible D gene (6 bases). The V end lost 3 bases, the J end lost 5 bases, and 13 bases lay between the germline ends. The CDR3 is 15 amino acids. The CDR3 region has the DNA TGTGCCAGCAGTTTGGGGGGAGTAAAGACCGGGGAGCTGTTTTTT. It codes for CASSLGGVKTGELFF.

This clonotype was seen repeatedly, ten times or more. This chain connects TRBV7-8 to TRBJ1-4; weak D call: TRBD1 (5 bases). Germline CDR1 SGHVS, CDR2 FQNEAQ. Trimming removed 0 bases from V and 0 bases from J, with 17 bases in between. The length of the CDR3 is 19 residues. The CDR3 region is CASSLARRQGRATNEKLFF. The CDR3 DNA reads TGTGCCAGCAGCTTAGCGCGAAGGCAGGGTCGGGCAACTAATGAAAAACTGTTTTTT.

This clonotype was counted between two and nine times. CDR3 sequence reads: CASRIQGAAFYEQYF. The CDR3 nucleotides read TGTGCCAGCAGAATACAGGGGGCTGCCTTCTACGAGCAGTACTTC. J is TRBJ2-7 and V is TRBV28, with TRBD1 matching over 9 bases. Trimming removed 6 bases from V and 3 bases from J; junction bases left unmatched: 9. CDR1 and CDR2 from the germline V gene are MDHEN and SYDVKM. The CDR3 loop spans 15 amino acids. The full variable domain, rest sourced from reference TRBV28 and TRBJ2-7, is DVKVTQSSRYLVKRTGEKVFLECVQDMDHENMFWYRQDPGLGLRLIYFSYDVKMKEKGDIPEGYSVSREKKERFSLILESASTNQTSMYLCASRIQGAAFYEQYFGPGTRLTVT.

The V gene is TRBV27, the J gene TRBJ1-2; perhaps TRBD1 as D (6 bases). V lost 5 bases and J lost 2, with 9 bases in between. Germline V CDR1 and CDR2: MNHEY, SMNVEV (reference sequence). This CDR3 has 13 residues. The CDR3 bases are TGTGCCAGCAGTGGAACAGGGAACTATGGCTACACCTTC. Its translation is CASSGTGNYGYTF.

This clonotype has more than one count but fewer than ten. V usage is TRBV10-3 and J usage is TRBJ2-7, with a weak D call TRBD2 (6 bases). The CDR3 is made up of 16 amino acids. Germline V gene lookup returns CDR1 ENHRY and CDR2 SYGVKD. V was cut by 6 bases and J by 0 bases, with 18 bases left in between. The CDR3: CAISLRASESSYEQYF. The CDR3 DNA is TGTGCCATCAGCCTTCGGGCTAGCGAGAGCTCCTACGAGCAGTACTTC.

This clonotype showed up just a few times. The rearrangement joins TRBV7-3 to TRBJ1-1; D gene unclear. The CDR3 is 13 amino acids. Trimming removed 0 bases at V and 8 bases at J, with 10 bases between. The germline V gene encodes CDR1 SGHTA and CDR2 FQGTGA. The CDR3 here is CASSLTAPAEAFF. The CDR3 DNA reads TGTGCCAGCAGCTTAACAGCACCCGCGGAAGCTTTCTTT.

This clonotype was detected many times. Given a much more abundant clone one base away, this may be a read error. The rearrangement links TRBV27 to TRBJ2-1; D gene uncertain. The ends were cut back, 7 bases at V and 0 bases at J, with 13 bases in the middle. The germline gives CDR1 MNHEY, CDR2 SMNVEV (reference sequence). This CDR3 has 15 residues. The CDR3 spells CASTSPRPSYNEQFF. CDR3 nucleotide sequence: TGTGCCAGCACCTCACCGAGGCCCTCCTACAATGAGCAGTTCTTC.

Only a few counts were recorded for this clonotype. The chain couples TRBV28 to TRBJ1-2, with D perhaps matching TRBD1 (5 bases). Germline CDR1 is MDHEN and CDR2 is SYDVKM. V was shortened by 2 bases and J by 7 bases, with 14 bases between the two germline ends. The CDR3 sequence is 14 residues long. CDR3 protein: CASSLLSGRSGYTF. The DNA of the CDR3 is TGTGCCAGCAGTTTACTTTCAGGGCGCTCTGGCTACACCTTC.